This T cell receptor beta chain was recorded in a study of vaccination effects on CD4 cells after COVID-19. Repertoires were generated with immunoSEQ multiplex PCR, while TCRdb's copy carries only in-frame clones and drops some. The top ten hold 9.5% to 11% of the sample, which has tens of thousands of clones, around 67% seen once. J gave up 4 bases and V 5 bases, and 14 bases lay outside the gene matches. The CDR3 is 18 residues long. Looked up from germline, CDR1 is MDHEN and CDR2 is SYDVKM. A word on this clone: Its matching antigen is unknown.

Overall study findings and caveats: Clones that were induced by infection or by vaccine showed marked contraction late after vaccination.

CD4+ T cells were isolated after roughly nine days of culture. The source was CD4+ T cells from PBMCs cultured without peptide, collected before COVID-19 vaccination. This TCR was sampled from a human donor who received a COVID-19 vaccine. The chain links TRBV28 to TRBJ1-2, with TRBD1 matching 12 bases. The CDR3 DNA is TGTGCCAGCAGTCCCCATGGCTACGGGACAGGGGGCGGCTATGGCTACACCTTC. Translated: CASSPHGYGTGGGYGYTF.